The clone carrying this T cell receptor (beta chain) was detected only a few times. Its antigen is still unknown. This sample's time point: week 11, during vaccination. Each dose delivered 300 ug of mutant IDH1 20-mer peptide subcutaneously with imiquimod. The sample is drawn from a study of a mutant IDH1 vaccine in newly diagnosed glioma. Whole-study context: The patients received vaccinations eight times, in weeks 1, 3, 5, 7, 11, 15, 19 and 23.

The method was immunoSEQ multiplex PCR; TCRdb's version includes in-frame clones alone and lacks a portion of them. The sample carries approximately 64,000 clones, about 81% recorded once. The CDR3 totals 11 residues. CDR1 is SGDLS and CDR2 is YYNGEE in the germline V gene. V was clipped by 2 bases and J by 5 bases, with 3 bases between them. The rearrangement links TRBV9 to TRBJ2-3; D uncertain. The sample in question was PBMCs, obtained from a glioma patient whose treatment included an IDH1 peptide vaccine. The TCR sequence derives from a woman between 50 and 59 years old with glioma. This chain's CDR3 is CASSVGDTQYF. The CDR3 coding sequence is TGTGCCAGCAGCGTGGGAGATACGCAGTATTTT.